This TCR beta chain was retrieved from a study of CD8 T cell repertoires and HIV-1 epitope variants. As regards this clone: Its matching antigen is unknown.

Assay: immunoSEQ multiplex PCR; the TCRdb copy retains only in-frame clones and omits some. The sample records several thousand clones, around two thirds being singletons. The V gene lost 5 bases and the J gene lost 7 bases, with 11 bases spanning the gap. The CDR3 runs 13 residues. Germline loops: CDR1 SGHVS, CDR2 FQNEAQ. J is TRBJ2-2 and V is TRBV7-8; no firm D call. The sample comprised cultured CD8+ T cells derived from PBMCs. The source is a male donor with HIV. In DNA, the CDR3 is TGTGCCAGCAGCCCCCCGGCAAACGGGGAGCTGTTTTTT. This encodes CASSPPANGELFF.